This TCR beta chain was identified during a study of HIV-infected children after antiretroviral therapy interruption. Study overall: Interruption-arm sampling covered weeks 0, 12, interruption end (24 or 48), and about 3 years post-study.

Described treatment: PENTA 11 planned treatment interruption arm or continuous ART arm. Participants had taken at least three-drug ART for at least 24 weeks. Naive CD4+ CD45RA+ CD45RO- T cells were sorted from thawed PBMCs. Germline loops: CDR1 SGHRS, CDR2 YFSETQ. This CDR3 comprises 16 residues. J lost 5 bases, V lost 4 bases, and 12 bases had no gene match. Study-level results: Naive CD4+ sequences overlapped less between time points once interruption began.

To note about this clonotype: What it binds is unknown.

Unique molecular identifiers were included in an RNA-based 3' RACE TCR library. Each CDR3 protein is one row after TCRdb ran MiXCR on the 3' RACE reads. The sample lists about 50,000 distinct CDR3 sequences, approximately 4% seen once, with roughly 0.7% in the top ten. The chain links TRBV5-1 to TRBJ2-3, with 8 nucleotides matching TRBD2. This TCR derives from a pool of human donors with HIV. The sequences come from CD45RA+ CD4+ T cells from PBMCs, pooled from several time points, collected from a donor given antiretroviral therapy, either interrupted or continuous. Subset specified: naive CD4+ CD45RA+ CD45RO- T cells. The CDR3 reads CASSPGSGGIGDTQYF. CDR3 bases: TGCGCCAGCAGCCCAGGCAGCGGGGGAATAGGAGATACGCAGTATTTT.